The clone carrying this T cell receptor beta chain appeared many times. The sample is drawn from a study of neurological immune-mediated disorders. The CDR3 loop spans 16 amino acids. J was trimmed by 3 bases and V by 6 bases; bases with no gene match: 8. From germline, CDR1 is SNHLY and CDR2 FYNNEI. Each TCR transcript was tagged with a 10-nucleotide random UMI during 5'RACE. The output of every sequencing run exceeded 180 million TCR-beta sequences, derived from 15-18 subjects. A single record per CDR3 protein comes from TCRdb applying MiXCR to the 5' RACE reads. The sample carries about 50,000 distinct CDR3 sequences, 10% recorded once.

The chain couples TRBV2 to TRBJ2-7; 13 bases are shared with TRBD2. The sequenced sample consisted of PBMCs. The origin of this receptor is a man between 65 and 85 years old with HTLV-1-associated myelopathy (HAM/TSP). This CDR3 reads CASRGLAGEGRYEQYF. CDR3 nucleotide sequence: TGTGCCAGCAGAGGACTAGCGGGAGAGGGGCGCTACGAGCAGTACTTC.